The 20 T cell receptor beta chains listed next were all sequenced from one sample in a study of molecular identifiers for immune sequencing clone quantification. From the PCR reads, TCRdb called clonotypes with MiXCR, one entry per CDR3 protein. The sample yields about 10,000 distinct CDR3 sequences, roughly 18% seen once. The sample was naive CD8+ T cells from blood, with Jurkat cell RNA spiked in. Specified subset: FACS-sorted CD8+CD4-CCR7+CD45RA+ naive T cells. These receptors were obtained from a human donor in good health. Some libraries in this study had Jurkat cell RNA spiked in.

Details on this clonotype: This may be a read error, as it is one base from a much larger clone. The V gene is TRBV19, the J gene TRBJ1-5; D unresolved. This CDR3 has 12 residues. In germline, CDR1 is LNHDA, CDR2 SQIVND (reference sequence). The CDR3 loop is CAGSIGNQPQHF. The DNA of the CDR3 is TGTGCCGGTAGTATTGGCAATCAGCCCCAGCATTTT.

This clonotype was picked up a small number of times. The chain employs TRBV2 and TRBJ2-2, with D perhaps TRBD1 or TRBD2 (5 bases each). CDR1 SNHLY and CDR2 FYNNEI come from the germline V gene. The V and J ends lost 8 bases and 0 bases respectively, with 10 bases between them. This CDR3 spans 14 amino acids. CDR3 sequence reads: CASALGANTGELFF. DNA for the CDR3: TGTGCCAGCGCCCTGGGGGCGAACACCGGGGAGCTGTTTTTT.

This clonotype is medium-sized within its sample. The chain joins TRBV7-2 to TRBJ2-3; 9 bases agree with TRBD2. This CDR3 contains 15 residues. V lost 1 base to trimming and J lost 8 bases; unmatched junction nucleotides: 7. Germline-derived CDR1 and CDR2 are SGHTA and FQGNSA. The CDR3 is CASSLGSGSTGTQYF. CDR3 nucleotide sequence: TGTGCCAGCAGCTTAGGTAGCGGGAGTACCGGTACGCAGTATTTT.

There are many counts of this clonotype. The V gene is TRBV5-6, the J gene TRBJ2-2; D remains unclear. The CDR3 contains 12 residues. Germline V CDR1 and CDR2: SGHDT, YYEEEE. V shed 1 base and J shed 4 bases, with 2 bases lying between them. Here the CDR3 reads CASSLSTGELFF. In DNA form, the CDR3 reads TGTGCCAGCAGCTTGAGCACCGGGGAGCTGTTTTTT.

Here the CDR3 DNA reads TGCGCCAGCAGCCAAGACCCCAGGGTCTACAATGAGCAGTTCTTC. Its protein product is CASSQDPRVYNEQFF. This chain uses TRBV4-1 with TRBJ2-1, with a weak D call TRBD1 (5 bases). The V gene's germline CDR1 is MGHRA and CDR2 YSYEKL. The V end lost 0 bases, the J end lost 3 bases, and 9 bases lay between the germline ends. The length of the CDR3 is 15 residues.

This clonotype appeared many times. CDR3 sequence reads: CASSSARGFGETQYF. Here the CDR3 DNA reads TGTGCCAGCAGTTCCGCCCGGGGTTTCGGGGAGACCCAGTACTTC. V and J are TRBV12-3 or TRBV12-4 and TRBJ2-5, with D possibly matching TRBD2 (5 bases). There are 15 residues in the CDR3. Trimming took 4 bases from V and 5 from J, leaving 17 bases between them.

In this sample, this clonotype is medium-sized. The chain uses TRBV9 and TRBJ2-7; 10 bases align to TRBD2. Unmatched junction bases numbered 3, after V lost 0 bases and J lost 3 bases. The length of the CDR3 is 15 residues. Germline CDR1 is SGDLS and CDR2 is YYNGEE. CDR3 in DNA: TGTGCCAGCAGCGTAGGTCCTAGCGGGAGCTACGAGCAGTACTTC. Residues: CASSVGPSGSYEQYF.

By sample share, this clonotype is medium-sized. The genes are TRBV6-5 and TRBJ2-5; maybe TRBD2 (5 bases). Deletions cut 7 bases from V and 4 bases from J, with 10 bases between. This CDR3 has 12 amino acids. CDR1 is MNHEY, CDR2 SVGAGI, per germline. CDR3 coding DNA: TGTGCCAGCACCCGGGCGGGAGAGACCCAGTACTTC. Amino acid sequence: CASTRAGETQYF.

This clonotype is medium-sized (0.01 to 0.1%) within its sample. The chain joins TRBV29-1 to TRBJ2-3, with 12 bases that match TRBD2. This CDR3 spans 13 amino acids. V lost 7 bases and J lost 3; bases outside the gene matches: 2. Germline V gives CDR1 SQVTM, CDR2 ANQGSEA. In DNA, the CDR3 is TGCAGCGGTGGGACTAGCGGGACAGATACGCAGTATTTT. Amino acids: CSGGTSGTDTQYF.

The V and J genes are TRBV27 and TRBJ1-5, with TRBD1 matching 9 bases. This CDR3 is 15 amino acids long. With 6 bases clipped from V and 8 bases from J, the junction kept 11 bases outside the gene matches. CDR1 is MNHEY and CDR2 is SMNVEV in the germline V gene (reference sequence). CDR3 sequence reads: CASSSDGQGLKPQHF. The CDR3, as DNA: TGTGCCAGCAGCTCAGACGGACAGGGGCTAAAGCCCCAGCATTTT.

By sample share, this clonotype is medium-sized. DNA for the CDR3: TGCAGTGCTAGATCCTGGGACAGGGGCACAGATACGCAGTATTTT. It yields the protein CSARSWDRGTDTQYF. The V gene is TRBV20-1, the J gene TRBJ2-3; 9 nucleotides agree with TRBD1. CDR1 is DFQATT, CDR2 SNEGSKA, per germline (reference sequence). This CDR3 has 15 amino acids. Trimming cost V 2 bases and J 1 base; bases outside gene matches: 4.

This clonotype occurred a few times. The chain has TRBV12-3 or TRBV12-4 and TRBJ1-1; TRBD1 might be the D (5 bases). The CDR3 contains 14 residues. Deletions cut 6 bases from V and 14 bases from J, with 25 bases between. CDR3 residues: CASSPTTPLMGRFF. In nucleotides, the CDR3 is TGTGCCAGCAGCCCGACAACTCCTCTGATGGGGCGCTTCTTT.

By proportion, this clonotype is medium-sized. The chain recombines TRBV7-9 with TRBJ2-7, with TRBD2 identical over 9 bases. Germline V gives CDR1 SEHNR, CDR2 FQNEAQ (reference sequence). The V and J ends lost 4 bases and 5 bases, in that order; junction bases with no gene match: 9. The length of the CDR3 is 15 residues. The CDR3 reads CASSSITGLADEQYF. The CDR3 DNA reads TGTGCCAGCAGCTCAATTACGGGACTAGCCGACGAGCAGTACTTC.

By proportion, this clonotype is medium-sized. The rearrangement links TRBV9 to TRBJ2-2; 11 bases align to TRBD2. The CDR3 loop spans 16 amino acids. Germline lookup yields CDR1 SGDLS and CDR2 YYNGEE. Unmatched junction bases numbered 5, after V lost 2 bases and J lost 5 bases. The CDR3 DNA sequence: TGTGCCAGCAGCGTTGGGCTAGCGGGAGGAACCGGGGAGCTGTTTTTT. This codes for CASSVGLAGGTGELFF.

This clonotype occurred many times. The V gene is TRBV10-3, the J gene TRBJ2-1; 12 bases fit TRBD2. The CDR3 length is 15 residues. CDR1 and CDR2 from the germline V gene are ENHRY and SYGVKD. Trimming at V came to 8 bases and at J to 6 bases, leaving 8 bases not matched to a gene. DNA of the CDR3: TGTGCCATCGTTTCTAGCGGGAGGGTTAGCAATGAGCAGTTCTTC. Translation gives CAIVSSGRVSNEQFF.

Remarks on this clonotype: A much larger clonotype is one base distant, so this may be a read error. V is TRBV13 and J is TRBJ2-1, with 12 positions matching TRBD2. With V trimmed by 3 bases and J by 5 bases, 5 bases remained unmatched. Germline CDR1 reads PRHDT; CDR2 reads FYEKMQ (reference sequence). This CDR3 spans 16 amino acids. This CDR3 is CASSFTLAGGNNEQFF. DNA for the CDR3: TGTGCCAGCAGCTTCACCCTAGCGGGAGGGAACAATGAGCAGTTCTTC. Full variable domain (rest looked up from reference TRBV13 and TRBJ2-1): AAGVIQSPRHLIKEKRETATLKCYPIPRHDTVYWYQQGPGQDPQFLISFYEKMQSDKGSIPDRFSAQQFSDYHSELNMSSLELGDSALYFCASSFTLAGGNNEQFFGPGTRLTVL.

In its sample, this clonotype was seen many times. V usage is TRBV5-1 and J usage is TRBJ1-1; no firm D call. CDR3 length equals 12 residues. Germline V lookup: CDR1 SGHRS, CDR2 YFSETQ. The V and J ends lost 0 bases and 7 bases respectively, with 7 bases between them. The CDR3 loop reads CASSLGYYEAFF. CDR3 bases: TGCGCCAGCAGCTTGGGTTATTATGAAGCTTTCTTT.

This clonotype is labeled as medium-sized. J is TRBJ1-1 and V is TRBV27; TRBD1 matches at 10 bases. Germline assignment: CDR1 MNHEY and CDR2 SMNVEV (reference sequence). V was clipped by 5 bases and J by 2 bases; unmatched bases: 11. The CDR3 spans 17 residues. As DNA, the CDR3 is TGTGCCAGCAGTGTCTGGGACAGGGGTGGCCCTAACACTGAAGCTTTCTTT. Its translation: CASSVWDRGGPNTEAFF.

By share, this clonotype counts as medium-sized. This chain uses TRBV5-1 with TRBJ2-7; no clear D. The CDR3 extends over 11 amino acids. The V and J ends lost 0 bases and 4 bases respectively, with 2 bases between them. Germline V lookup: CDR1 SGHRS, CDR2 YFSETQ. CDR3 sequence reads: CASSLGYEQYF. The CDR3 DNA reads TGCGCCAGCAGCTTGGGGTACGAGCAGTACTTC.

The chain combines TRBV19 with TRBJ2-7, with D perhaps being TRBD1 or TRBD2 (5 bases each). The V and J ends lost 5 bases and 6 bases respectively, with 14 bases between them. The V gene's germline CDR1 is LNHDA and CDR2 SQIVND (reference sequence). The CDR3 totals 13 residues. CDR3 in DNA: TGTGCCAGTAGTCCTGGGACCGCCTGCGAGCAGTACTTC. The encoded protein is CASSPGTACEQYF.